Detailed here is one T cell receptor beta chain. Its antigen is not known. The CDR3 spans 12 residues. Trimming removed 2 bases at V and 6 bases at J, with 10 bases between. Germline CDR1 and CDR2: GTSNPN and SVGIG (reference sequence). The PCR contained 60 Vbeta and 13 Jbeta primers. Some clones are missing from TCRdb's copy, which holds only in-frame ones; the method was immunoSEQ multiplex PCR. In all, the sample yields roughly 50,000 clones. This specimen comes from a study of cytomegalovirus exposure and HLA in healthy donors. The wider study: Among about 380 genotyped donors, approximately 80% fell in the Caucasian-associated ancestry cluster. Study results and limitations: Association of a missense DCLRE1C variant with TCR beta V- and J-gene trimming was reported in a later analysis. The study labeled fewer than 200 TCR beta chains cytomegalovirus-associated. Excluded were some V segments that proved indistinguishable, including TRBV6-2 and TRBV6-3.

This TCR derives from a male donor in good health and CMV-seropositive. The specimen sequenced was PBMCs. J is TRBJ1-2 and V is TRBV30; D is perhaps TRBD1 (5 bases). This chain's CDR3 is CAWSLGGNGYTF. The CDR3, as DNA: TGTGCCTGGAGTTTGGGGGGTAATGGCTACACCTTC.